Described below is a single TCR beta chain sequence and its context. Clones were sequenced by immunoSEQ multiplex PCR, and TCRdb holds only the in-frame ones, with some missing. The data hold some 320,000 clones, with 85% observed a single time. Those who participated ranged in age from roughly 18 to 100 years and resided in some 24 US areas. The CDR3 loop spans 13 amino acids. The V end was cut by 5 bases, the J end by 8 bases, with 12 bases between. Germline lookup yields CDR1 KGHSH and CDR2 LQKENI. This specimen belongs to a study of blood T cell repertoires in COVID-19. About the research overall: The analysed material was cDNA or gDNA that came from T cells, B-cell-depleted T cells, or PBMCs.

The chain recombines TRBV18 with TRBJ1-4, with a possible D match to TRBD1 (6 bases). Sequencing input: PBMCs or T cells enriched from blood (not recorded which). The TCR sequence derives from a woman in her thirties who had been exposed to COVID-19. The CDR3 DNA is TGTGCCAGCTCATCACAGGGAGGCGAAAAACTGTTTTTT. As protein: CASSSQGGEKLFF.